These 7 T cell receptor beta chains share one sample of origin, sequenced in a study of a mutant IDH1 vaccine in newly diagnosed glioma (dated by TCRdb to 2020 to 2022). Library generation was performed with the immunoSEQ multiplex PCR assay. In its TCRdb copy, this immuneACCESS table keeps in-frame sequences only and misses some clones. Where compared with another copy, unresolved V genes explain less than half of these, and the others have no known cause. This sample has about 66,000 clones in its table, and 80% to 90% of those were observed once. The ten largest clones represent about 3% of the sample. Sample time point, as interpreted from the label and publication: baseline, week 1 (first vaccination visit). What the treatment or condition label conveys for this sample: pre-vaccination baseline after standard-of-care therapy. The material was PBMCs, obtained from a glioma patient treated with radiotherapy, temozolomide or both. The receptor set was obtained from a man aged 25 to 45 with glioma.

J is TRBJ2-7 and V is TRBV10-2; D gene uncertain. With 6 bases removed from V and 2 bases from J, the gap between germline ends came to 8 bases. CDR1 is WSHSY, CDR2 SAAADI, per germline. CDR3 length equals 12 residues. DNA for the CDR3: TGCGCCAGCAGGGCCTCCGCCTACGAGCAGTACTTC. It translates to CASRASAYEQYF.

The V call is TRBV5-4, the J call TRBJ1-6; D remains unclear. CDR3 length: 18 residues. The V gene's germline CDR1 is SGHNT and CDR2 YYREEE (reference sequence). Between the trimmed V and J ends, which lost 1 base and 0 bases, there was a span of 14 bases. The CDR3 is CASSLLTRSGSYNSPLHF. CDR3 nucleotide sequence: TGTGCCAGCAGCTTGCTGACAAGGTCCGGCTCCTATAATTCACCCCTCCACTTT.

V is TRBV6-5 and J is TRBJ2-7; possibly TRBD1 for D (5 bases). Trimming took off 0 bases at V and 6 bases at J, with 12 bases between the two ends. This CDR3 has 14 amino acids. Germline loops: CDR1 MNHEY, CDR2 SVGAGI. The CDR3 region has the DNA TGTGCCAGCAGTTACTCAAGGGGAACCTCCGAGCAGTACTTC. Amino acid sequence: CASSYSRGTSEQYF.

This CDR3 reads CASSEVIAGRYSNTGELFF. CDR3 DNA sequence: TGTGCCAGCAGTGAAGTTATAGCGGGCCGATATTCGAACACCGGGGAGCTGTTTTTT. This chain uses TRBV6-1 with TRBJ2-2; 7 bases map to TRBD2. Germline values: CDR1 MNHNS, CDR2 SASEGT. The CDR3 is 19 residues long. J lost 0 bases, V lost 1 base, and 11 bases had no gene match.

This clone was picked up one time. CDR3: CASSLVSGDRGEAFF. The DNA of the CDR3 is TGTGCCAGCAGCTTGGTATCGGGGGACAGGGGAGAAGCTTTCTTT. The V call is TRBV5-4, the J call TRBJ1-1; 10 bases are a match to TRBD1. Trimming removed 0 bases from V and 8 bases from J; junction bases left unmatched: 7. The CDR3 contains 15 residues. Germline V gene data show CDR1 as SGHNT and CDR2 as YYREEE (reference sequence).

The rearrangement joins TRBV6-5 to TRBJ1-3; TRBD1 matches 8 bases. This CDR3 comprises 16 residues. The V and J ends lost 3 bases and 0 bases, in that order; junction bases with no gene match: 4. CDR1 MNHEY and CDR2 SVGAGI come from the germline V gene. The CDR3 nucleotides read TGTGCCAGCAGTTATAGCGGGACAGGCTCTGGAAACACCATATATTTT. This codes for CASSYSGTGSGNTIYF.

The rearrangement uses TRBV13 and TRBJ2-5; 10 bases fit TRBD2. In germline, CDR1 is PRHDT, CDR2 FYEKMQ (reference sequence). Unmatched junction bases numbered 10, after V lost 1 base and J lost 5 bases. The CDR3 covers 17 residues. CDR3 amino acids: CASSLDSRSGGGETQYF. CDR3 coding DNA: TGTGCCAGCAGCTTAGACTCGAGAAGCGGGGGGGGTGAGACCCAGTACTTC. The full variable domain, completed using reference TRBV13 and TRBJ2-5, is AAGVIQSPRHLIKEKRETATLKCYPIPRHDTVYWYQQGPGQDPQFLISFYEKMQSDKGSIPDRFSAQQFSDYHSELNMSSLELGDSALYFCASSLDSRSGGGETQYFGPGTRLLVL.